Listed below are T cell receptor beta chains from one sample, sequenced in a study of early T cells in non-severe SARS-CoV-2 infection. Each CDR3 protein is one row after TCRdb ran MiXCR on the 5' RACE reads. The sample lists 40,000 to 45,000 distinct CDR3 sequences, roughly an eighth occurring once. Sequenced: whole blood. The receptors stem from an adult who was a healthcare worker with PCR-confirmed SARS-CoV-2 infection or an uninfected control (not recorded which). The CDR3 runs from the conserved cysteine through the conserved F or W. D genes are given only for firm matches. For some rows the clone size is stated as once, few or many, or as a class when expanded; others skip it.

V,D,J,size,CDR3,DNA
TRBV27,TRBD2,TRBJ2-3,few,CATMRLAENTDTQYF,TGTGCCACCATGAGGCTAGCGGAGAACACAGATACGCAGTATTTT
TRBV7-3,TRBD2,TRBJ2-1,.,CASCERGGLNEQFF,TGTGCCAGCTGCGAGCGGGGGGGCCTGAATGAGCAGTTCTTC
TRBV5-4,TRBD1,TRBJ2-6,many,CASSTGQPGANVLTF,TGTGCCAGCAGCACGGGACAGCCTGGGGCCAACGTCCTGACTTTC
TRBV13,TRBD1,TRBJ1-6,few,CASSLGLSGGNSPLHF,TGTGCCAGCAGCTTAGGCCTTTCAGGGGGTAATTCACCCCTCCACTTT
TRBV7-2,TRBD1,TRBJ1-5,many,CASNYRGPYQPQHF,TGTGCCAGCAACTACAGGGGGCCCTATCAGCCCCAGCATTTT
TRBV29-1,TRBD2,TRBJ2-3,.,CSVGGLAVGTDTQYF,TGCAGCGTTGGTGGGCTAGCGGTAGGAACAGATACGCAGTATTTT
TRBV20-1,TRBD2,TRBJ2-5,.,CSARVGSGEGGTQYF,TGCAGTGCTAGAGTTGGCTCCGGGGAGGGAGGGACCCAGTACTTC
TRBV29-1,TRBD1,TRBJ1-1,few,CSVEVVDRATEAFF,TGCAGCGTTGAAGTTGTCGACAGGGCGACTGAAGCTTTCTTT
TRBV5-6,.,TRBJ2-7,few,CASNQRDSYEQYF,TGTGCCAGCAATCAACGGGACTCCTACGAGCAGTACTTC
TRBV28,TRBD2,TRBJ2-7,many,CASSFSLAGNHYEQYF,TGTGCCAGCAGTTTTTCTTTAGCGGGAAATCACTACGAGCAGTACTTC
TRBV29-1,.,TRBJ1-1,few,CSVEGIVNTEAFF,TGCAGCGTTGAGGGTATAGTGAACACTGAAGCTTTCTTT
TRBV7-2,TRBD2,TRBJ2-3,.,CASSRTSGGPTDTQYF,TGTGCCAGCAGCCGGACTAGCGGGGGCCCCACAGATACGCAGTATTTT
TRBV6-1,.,TRBJ1-2,.,CASSEAATVYGYTF,TGTGCCAGCAGTGAAGCCGCGACGGTCTATGGCTACACCTTC
TRBV28,.,TRBJ2-7,.,CASSLWGYEQYF,TGTGCCAGCAGTTTATGGGGCTACGAGCAGTACTTC
TRBV6-6,.,TRBJ2-3,.,CASSTGEDTQYF,TGTGCCAGCAGTACGGGGGAAGATACGCAGTATTTT
TRBV20-1,.,TRBJ2-7,.,CSASRDTFYEQYF,TGCAGTGCTTCCCGGGACACCTTCTACGAGCAGTACTTC
TRBV29-1,.,TRBJ1-1,few,CSVEATDTEAFF,TGCAGCGTTGAGGCGACAGACACTGAAGCTTTCTTT
TRBV20-1,.,TRBJ1-6,.,CSAKRGVSGTLHF,TGCAGTGCTAAGCGGGGGGTGTCCGGGACCCTCCACTTT
TRBV4-1,.,TRBJ1-3,few,CASSQGHISGNTIYF,TGCGCCAGCAGCCAAGGACATATCTCTGGAAACACCATATATTTT
TRBV6-2/TRBV6-3,.,TRBJ1-1,many,CASTRGTEAFF,TGTGCCAGCACAAGGGGCACTGAAGCTTTCTTT
TRBV6-1,.,TRBJ2-7,few,CASALWRADEQYF,TGTGCCAGCGCCTTATGGAGGGCGGACGAGCAGTACTTC
TRBV2,TRBD2,TRBJ2-1,.,CASSLAGGMRGEQFF,TGTGCCAGCAGTTTAGCGGGGGGAATGCGGGGTGAGCAGTTCTTC
TRBV6-1,TRBD1,TRBJ1-4,few,CAAGGQGHEKLFF,TGTGCCGCCGGGGGACAGGGGCATGAAAAACTGTTTTTT
TRBV7-9,.,TRBJ2-1,few,CASSDPLLGSGNNEQFF,TGTGCCAGCAGCGACCCCCTTTTAGGGAGCGGAAACAATGAGCAGTTCTTC
TRBV11-2,.,TRBJ2-5,few,CASSRGARTHVETQYF,TGTGCCAGCAGCCGAGGGGCTAGGACGCATGTGGAGACCCAGTACTTC
TRBV29-1,.,TRBJ2-3,many,CSASPSTDTQYF,TGCAGCGCTTCACCTAGCACAGATACGCAGTATTTT
TRBV29-1,.,TRBJ1-1,few,CSAPMGSTEAFF,TGCAGCGCCCCGATGGGGAGTACTGAAGCTTTCTTT
TRBV6-2/TRBV6-3,TRBD2,TRBJ2-3,.,CASTEAGGSTDTQYF,TGTGCCAGCACGGAAGCGGGAGGGTCTACAGATACGCAGTATTTT
TRBV9,TRBD2,TRBJ2-1,many,CASSVVTSGYNEQFF,TGTGCCAGCAGCGTAGTGACTAGCGGATACAATGAGCAGTTCTTC
TRBV5-5,TRBD1,TRBJ2-1,many,CASTGTGSSYNEQFF,TGTGCCAGCACTGGGACAGGGAGCTCCTACAATGAGCAGTTCTTC
TRBV3-1,TRBD2,TRBJ2-3,many,CASSRRGPRASGTTDTQYF,TGTGCCAGCAGCCGCCGAGGCCCCCGGGCTAGCGGGACCACAGATACGCAGTATTTT
TRBV28,TRBD1,TRBJ2-5,.,CASSSTGGSGIETQYF,TGTGCCAGCAGTTCCACAGGGGGCAGCGGTATCGAGACCCAGTACTTC
TRBV29-1,.,TRBJ2-3,.,CSVTTPPTDTQYF,TGCAGCGTTACGACGCCACCCACAGATACGCAGTATTTT
TRBV7-9,TRBD2,TRBJ2-1,.,CASLTSDKYNEQFF,TGTGCCAGCCTGACTAGCGATAAATACAATGAGCAGTTCTTC
TRBV4-3,.,TRBJ2-1,few,CASSQESYNEQFF,TGCGCCAGCAGCCAAGAAAGCTACAATGAGCAGTTCTTC
TRBV29-1,.,TRBJ2-2,.,CSVSPGLGGELFF,TGCAGCGTTTCCCCAGGGTTAGGCGGGGAGCTGTTTTTT
TRBV6-5,.,TRBJ2-2,many,CASSYDSGGELFF,TGTGCCAGCAGTTACGATTCTGGTGGGGAGCTGTTTTTT
TRBV28,TRBD1,TRBJ1-6,few,CASIYGTGTNSPLHF,TGTGCCAGCATCTACGGGACAGGGACTAATTCACCCCTCCACTTT
TRBV7-2,.,TRBJ2-1,many,CASSFANEQFF,TGTGCCAGCAGCTTTGCGAATGAGCAGTTCTTC
TRBV4-2,.,TRBJ2-5,.,CASSQARGVVETQYF,TGTGCCAGCAGCCAAGCGAGGGGGGTGGTGGAGACCCAGTACTTC
TRBV20-1,.,TRBJ2-7,.,CSARGLGAFRYEQYF,TGCAGTGCTAGGGGCCTCGGGGCTTTTCGCTACGAGCAGTACTTC
TRBV5-8,.,TRBJ1-1,many,CASSLEWNTEAFF,TGTGCCAGCAGCTTGGAATGGAACACTGAAGCTTTCTTT
TRBV18,.,TRBJ1-1,.,CASSPWAGYTEAFF,TGTGCCAGCTCACCCTGGGCAGGGTACACTGAAGCTTTCTTT
TRBV5-1,TRBD2,TRBJ2-1,.,CASSLQTSGVEQFF,TGCGCCAGCAGCTTGCAGACTAGCGGGGTAGAGCAGTTCTTC
TRBV28,.,TRBJ1-2,many,CASSLTWTFTVNYGYTF,TGTGCCAGCAGTTTAACCTGGACCTTCACTGTTAACTATGGCTACACCTTC
TRBV5-5,.,TRBJ1-2,many,CASSPYAMGTANYGYTF,TGTGCCAGCAGCCCCTACGCGATGGGAACAGCTAACTATGGCTACACCTTC